The 23 T cell receptor beta chains below come from one sample, sequenced in a study of blood T cell repertoires in COVID-19. Method: immunoSEQ multiplex PCR; TCRdb's copy keeps in-frame clones and lacks some. In the table there are under 150,000 clones, about nine tenths of which are singletons. Sequencing was done on a sample of peripheral blood. These receptors were obtained from a human donor in a cohort sampled during active COVID-19.

This sequence joins TRBV2 and TRBJ2-7, with unresolved D. The CDR3 is 10 residues long. Germline CDR1 SNHLY, CDR2 FYNNEI. V dropped 8 bases and J dropped 6 bases, with 8 bases sitting between them. The CDR3 sequence: CASSVREQYF. The CDR3, as DNA: TGTGCCAGCTCGGTCCGCGAGCAGTACTTC.

The V and J genes are TRBV9 and TRBJ2-1, with 8 positions matching TRBD2. CDR3 length: 15 residues. The germline V gene has CDR1 SGDLS and CDR2 YYNGEE. With V trimmed by 1 base and J by 5 bases, 5 bases remained unmatched. The DNA of the CDR3 is TGTGCCAGCAGCGTAAGTAGCGGGGCGAACAATGAGCAGTTCTTC. Its protein product is CASSVSSGANNEQFF.

The chain combines TRBV5-1 with TRBJ2-1, with 7 bases fitting TRBD2. The ends lost 1 base at V and 4 bases at J; junction bases unmatched: 5. CDR1 SGHRS and CDR2 YFSETQ come from the germline V gene. The CDR3 consists of 15 residues. CDR3 DNA: TGCGCCAGCAGCTTGACGAGGGGAGGGTACAATGAGCAGTTCTTC. Its translation: CASSLTRGGYNEQFF.

The chain combines TRBV28 with TRBJ2-7; maybe TRBD1 (6 bases). Trimming removed 6 bases at V and 4 bases at J, with 13 bases between. Germline lookup yields CDR1 MDHEN and CDR2 SYDVKM. The CDR3 consists of 13 residues. CDR3 loop: CASSSLDRYEQYF. The CDR3 nucleotides read TGTGCCAGCAGCTCTCTCGACAGGTACGAGCAGTACTTC.

This clone turned up a few times. The CDR3, as DNA: TGTGCCAGCAGTTTGGACAGCGGTCAGCCCCAGCATTTT. Protein: CASSLDSGQPQHF. J is TRBJ1-5 and V is TRBV6-4, with TRBD1 as a possible D gene (6 bases). V dropped 5 bases and J dropped 6 bases, with 11 bases sitting between them. This CDR3 region has 13 residues. Looked up from germline, CDR1 is MRHNA and CDR2 is SNTAGT.

The chain joins TRBV19 to TRBJ1-5; 8 nucleotides match TRBD1. CDR1 and CDR2 (germline): LNHDA, SQIVND (reference sequence). The CDR3 length is 13 residues. Trimming removed 6 bases from V and 5 bases from J; junction bases left unmatched: 3. The CDR3 nucleotides are TGTGCCAGTAGGGGACAGGCAGATCAGCCCCAGCATTTT. Translated: CASRGQADQPQHF.

This sequence joins TRBV2 and TRBJ1-4, with D possibly matching TRBD1 (5 bases). The germline V gene encodes CDR1 SNHLY and CDR2 FYNNEI. Trimming took off 7 bases at V and 8 bases at J, with 17 bases between the two ends. The CDR3 length is 14 residues. The CDR3 DNA is TGTGCCAGCAACCGACAGCCCCAAGGGGAAAAACTGTTTTTT. It encodes CASNRQPQGEKLFF.

The chain uses TRBV18 and TRBJ2-3, with 8 bases fitting TRBD2. The CDR3 runs to 15 residues. V lost 2 bases to trimming and J lost 0 bases; unmatched junction nucleotides: 1. Looked up from germline, CDR1 is KGHSH and CDR2 is LQKENI. Written as DNA, the CDR3 is TGTGCCAGCTCACCAATAGCGGGAAGCACAGATACGCAGTATTTT. Its translation: CASSPIAGSTDTQYF.

The CDR3 reads CASALVAGGPSDTQYF. Here the CDR3 DNA reads TGTGCCAGCGCTCTAGTAGCGGGGGGGCCATCTGATACGCAGTATTTT. V usage is TRBV7-8 and J usage is TRBJ2-3; TRBD2 aligns across 11 bases. V gave up 8 bases and J gave up 6 bases; unmatched junction bases: 13. Germline CDR1 is SGHVS and CDR2 is FQNEAQ. This CDR3 region has 16 residues.

This clone was seen just once. This sequence joins TRBV6-5 and TRBJ2-7, with 9 bases matching TRBD1. The CDR3 spans 14 residues. Germline V gives CDR1 MNHEY, CDR2 SVGAGI. The J segment lost 2 bases and the V segment lost 6 bases, leaving 5 bases of the junction unmatched. The CDR3 bases are TGTGCCAGCAGCCAGGGGACAGGGCCCTACGAGCAGTACTTC. This sequence encodes CASSQGTGPYEQYF.

V usage is TRBV5-1 and J usage is TRBJ1-1; 7 positions agree with TRBD1. This CDR3 is built from 15 residues. With 0 bases clipped from V and 9 bases from J, the junction kept 11 bases outside the gene matches. Germline-derived CDR1 and CDR2 are SGHRS and YFSETQ. CDR3 coding DNA: TGCGCCAGCAGCTTGGGGACCGGGACAGATCCTAAAGCTTTCTTT. This translates into CASSLGTGTDPKAFF.

V is TRBV15 and J is TRBJ2-3; 7 bases agree with TRBD2. The CDR3 length is 15 residues. Germline V CDR1 and CDR2: LNHNV, YYDKDF (reference sequence). With V trimmed by 0 bases and J by 6 bases, 6 bases remained unmatched. CDR3 DNA: TGTGCCACCAGCAGAGATCGACTAGCATACGATACGCAGTATTTT. This sequence encodes CATSRDRLAYDTQYF.

The chain has TRBV2 and TRBJ1-2; D possibly corresponds to TRBD1 (5 bases). V was pared by 7 bases and J by 6 bases, with 15 bases between. Germline V lookup: CDR1 SNHLY, CDR2 FYNNEI. The CDR3 loop spans 13 amino acids. DNA for the CDR3: TGTGCCAGCAAACCGCCAGGGACTAATGGCTACACCTTC. This codes for CASKPPGTNGYTF.

J is TRBJ1-1 and V is TRBV9; 8 bases line up with TRBD1. Germline-derived CDR1 and CDR2 are SGDLS and YYNGEE. V was clipped by 3 bases and J by 5 bases; unmatched bases: 6. This CDR3 spans 14 amino acids. CDR3 sequence: CASSAGQGWTEAFF. The CDR3, as DNA: TGTGCCAGCAGCGCAGGACAGGGTTGGACTGAAGCTTTCTTT.

The chain carries TRBV28 and TRBJ2-7, with TRBD1 matching 7 bases. V trimming: 5 bases; J trimming: 3 bases; junction bases outside the gene matches: 13. Per the germline V gene, CDR1 is MDHEN and CDR2 is SYDVKM. This CDR3 has 16 residues. The CDR3 loop is CASSPIPGGPLYEQYF. The CDR3 DNA reads TGTGCCAGCAGTCCGATACCAGGGGGACCCCTCTACGAGCAGTACTTC.

The chain joins TRBV5-6 to TRBJ2-3, with 8 bases lining up with TRBD2. CDR3 length: 15 amino acids. CDR1 SGHDT and CDR2 YYEEEE come from the germline V gene. The V and J ends lost 2 bases and 2 bases, in that order; junction bases with no gene match: 4. CDR3 nucleotide sequence: TGTGCCAGCAGCTTCCGTAGCGGGGTCACAGATACGCAGTATTTT. This gives the protein CASSFRSGVTDTQYF.

This clone was picked up many times. This sequence joins TRBV3-1 (or the pseudogene TRBV3-2) and TRBJ2-7, with D tentatively TRBD2 (5 bases). Germline V gene lookup returns CDR1 LGHDT and CDR2 YNNKEL (reference sequence). This CDR3 region has 15 residues. Trimming pared 4 bases from V and 6 bases from J, leaving 19 bases between. CDR3 DNA sequence: TGTGCCAGCAGCCCGCAACGCGGGTGGCCGGGCGAGCAGTACTTC. Its translation is CASSPQRGWPGEQYF.

This clone appeared a single time. The chain is built from TRBV11-2 and TRBJ2-5; 9 bases agree with TRBD2. CDR3 length equals 16 residues. The ends lost 2 bases at V and 5 bases at J; junction bases unmatched: 9. Germline V gene data show CDR1 as SGHAT and CDR2 as FQNNGV. This CDR3 reads CASSLMVLAGKETQYF. The CDR3 DNA reads as TGTGCCAGCAGCTTAATGGTTCTAGCGGGGAAGGAGACCCAGTACTTC.

This clone was observed a few times. The chain carries TRBV5-4 and TRBJ2-2; D is unresolved. The CDR3 is 15 residues long. The V gene's germline CDR1 is SGHNT and CDR2 YYREEE (reference sequence). Trimming removed 4 bases from V and 0 bases from J, with 10 bases in between. DNA of the CDR3: TGTGCCAGCAGCCATCGGAGTTCGAACACCGGGGAGCTGTTTTTT. As protein: CASSHRSSNTGELFF.

The chain employs TRBV4-3 and TRBJ2-2, with TRBD2 identical over 8 bases. This CDR3 has 17 amino acids. The germline V gene encodes CDR1 LGHNA and CDR2 YSLEER. Trimming removed 1 base from V and 2 bases from J; junction bases left unmatched: 6. CDR3 protein: CASSQGRAGGNTGELFF. The CDR3 bases are TGCGCCAGCAGCCAAGGAAGGGCGGGGGGAAACACCGGGGAGCTGTTTTTT.

J is TRBJ2-7 and V is TRBV4-3; 12 bases line up with TRBD1. The V segment lost 0 bases and the J segment 7 bases; nucleotides outside the gene matches: 10. The CDR3 consists of 17 residues. Per the germline V gene, CDR1 is LGHNA and CDR2 is YSLEER. The CDR3 coding sequence is TGCGCCAGCAGCCAAGATTATGGGACAGGGGGCGCGGGGGAGCAGTACTTC. This encodes CASSQDYGTGGAGEQYF.

The chain is built from TRBV9 and TRBJ2-7, with 12 bases matching TRBD2. The CDR3 has 16 amino acids. Germline V lookup: CDR1 SGDLS, CDR2 YYNGEE. J lost 0 bases, V lost 4 bases, and 5 bases had no gene match. The chain's CDR3 is CASSPTSGGPSYEQYF. The CDR3 DNA is TGTGCCAGCAGCCCCACTAGCGGGGGGCCCTCCTACGAGCAGTACTTC.

J is TRBJ2-7 and V is TRBV5-4, with D possibly matching TRBD1 (5 bases). Trimming left V 0 bases short and J 5 bases short, with 12 bases between. The CDR3 sequence is 14 residues long. Germline values: CDR1 SGHNT, CDR2 YYREEE (reference sequence). The CDR3 coding sequence is TGTGCCAGCAGCTTGGATGTAGGGGTCAACGAGCAGTACTTC. Its protein is CASSLDVGVNEQYF.